The source of this T cell receptor (beta chain) is a study of early T cells in non-severe SARS-CoV-2 infection. Study overall: Sequencing input comprised bulk RNA from unsorted whole blood; chain pairing was not available.

Individual cDNA molecules received unique molecular identifiers. Each CDR3 protein is one row after TCRdb ran MiXCR on the 5' RACE reads. The table includes tens of thousands of distinct CDR3 sequences, around 15% detected once. A single count supports this clonotype. Its cognate antigen is unknown. Notes on the study in general: A preference for anti-spike CD8 responses marked VDJdb matching, which missed private and CD4 specificities.

The germline V gene encodes CDR1 SNHLY and CDR2 FYNNEI. This CDR3 has 11 amino acids. V was pared by 5 bases and J by 8 bases, with 9 bases between. The receptor was derived from an adult who was a healthcare worker with PCR-confirmed SARS-CoV-2 infection or an uninfected control (not recorded which). The chain is built from TRBV2 and TRBJ1-2; a weak D match, TRBD1 (5 bases). The source material was whole blood. The CDR3 region is CASSSRDGYTF. CDR3 bases: TGTGCCAGCAGTAGCAGGGACGGCTACACCTTC.